A selection of T cell receptor beta chains follows, all from one sample in a study of a mutant IDH1 vaccine in newly diagnosed glioma. Assay used: immunoSEQ multiplex PCR; TCRdb lists only in-frame clones, some missing. The data show tens of thousands of clones, with roughly nine tenths seen just once and roughly 0.5% held by the top ten. These receptors lack a known antigen. Sequences were derived from PBMCs, sampled from a glioma patient whose treatment included an IDH1 peptide vaccine. These receptors all stem from a woman in her 50s with glioma. CDR3s include the opening cysteine and the closing phenylalanine or tryptophan. D genes are given only for firm matches. A row's size may be missing; if present it is once, few, many or a size class.

cdr3_nt: TGTGCCAGCAGCTTGGGTGGCGGAAACTCCTACGAGCAGTACTTC; cdr3_aa: CASSLGGGNSYEQYF; d_call: NA; v_call: TRBV5-4; j_call: TRBJ2-7; clone_size: NA
cdr3_nt: TGTGCCAGCAGCCAAGTCGGGGGGATGGGGGCGGGGCGCAATCAGCCCCAGCATTTT; cdr3_aa: CASSQVGGMGAGRNQPQHF; d_call: NA; v_call: TRBV4-2; j_call: TRBJ1-5; clone_size: NA
cdr3_nt: TGTGCCAGCAGCCCTACCCCACTAGCGGGAGTGGGAGAGACCCAGTACTTC; cdr3_aa: CASSPTPLAGVGETQYF; d_call: TRBD2; v_call: TRBV2; j_call: TRBJ2-5; clone_size: NA
cdr3_nt: TGTGCCAGCATTGGTAGCGGGACTGGCGGGGAGCTGTTTTTT; cdr3_aa: CASIGSGTGGELFF; d_call: TRBD2; v_call: TRBV28; j_call: TRBJ2-2; clone_size: NA
cdr3_nt: TGTGCCAGCTCACCAAGGACAGGGCTAGAGGGTGGCTACACCTTC; cdr3_aa: CASSPRTGLEGGYTF; d_call: TRBD1; v_call: TRBV18; j_call: TRBJ1-2; clone_size: NA
cdr3_nt: TGTGCCATCAGTGAGACAAACATGAACACTGAAGCTTTCTTT; cdr3_aa: CAISETNMNTEAFF; d_call: NA; v_call: TRBV10-3; j_call: TRBJ1-1; clone_size: NA
cdr3_nt: TGTGCCAGCAGTGGGACAGGGGGTGAAGAGACCCAGTACTTC; cdr3_aa: CASSGTGGEETQYF; d_call: TRBD1; v_call: TRBV6-1; j_call: TRBJ2-5; clone_size: once
cdr3_nt: TGTGCCAGCAGCAAAATCGCATCCCAAGAGACCCAGTACTTC; cdr3_aa: CASSKIASQETQYF; d_call: NA; v_call: TRBV21-1; j_call: TRBJ2-5; clone_size: NA
cdr3_nt: TGTGCCAGCAGACCAGGACATTTCACAGATACGCAGTATTTT; cdr3_aa: CASRPGHFTDTQYF; d_call: NA; v_call: TRBV28; j_call: TRBJ2-3; clone_size: NA
cdr3_nt: TGTGCCAGCAGTTACATGGGGCCCGGGGCCAACGTCCTGACTTTC; cdr3_aa: CASSYMGPGANVLTF; d_call: NA; v_call: TRBV6-6; j_call: TRBJ2-6; clone_size: NA
cdr3_nt: TGTGCCTGGAGTGTCTTCGGAGGTGGCACAGATACGCAGTATTTT; cdr3_aa: CAWSVFGGGTDTQYF; d_call: NA; v_call: TRBV30; j_call: TRBJ2-3; clone_size: NA
cdr3_nt: TGTGCCAGCAGTCGCGACCGCACCGGGGAGCTGTTTTTT; cdr3_aa: CASSRDRTGELFF; d_call: NA; v_call: TRBV6-5; j_call: TRBJ2-2; clone_size: NA
cdr3_nt: TGTGCCAGCTCACCGGAGAGTCGGGCCAATCAGCCCCAGCATTTT; cdr3_aa: CASSPESRANQPQHF; d_call: NA; v_call: TRBV18; j_call: TRBJ1-5; clone_size: NA
cdr3_nt: TGTGCCAGCAGCCCCTCGGGACTAGCTTCGGAGACCCAGTACTTC; cdr3_aa: CASSPSGLASETQYF; d_call: TRBD2; v_call: TRBV7-3; j_call: TRBJ2-5; clone_size: NA
cdr3_nt: TGTGCCAGCACCCGGAGGGCAGGGGCACGACCCGCCTATGGCTACACCTTC; cdr3_aa: CASTRRAGARPAYGYTF; d_call: NA; v_call: TRBV5-4; j_call: TRBJ1-2; clone_size: few
cdr3_nt: TGTGCCAGCAGTTTGTTGCTTGGGTCTGAAGCTTTCTTT; cdr3_aa: CASSLLLGSEAFF; d_call: NA; v_call: TRBV28; j_call: TRBJ1-1; clone_size: NA
cdr3_nt: TGTGCCAGTAGTATAAGGCCGGGGGCCACCAAAAACATTCAGTACTTC; cdr3_aa: CASSIRPGATKNIQYF; d_call: NA; v_call: TRBV19; j_call: TRBJ2-4; clone_size: NA
cdr3_nt: TGTGCCAGCAGTACACCGGGACAGAAGGGTGATGAGCAGTTCTTC; cdr3_aa: CASSTPGQKGDEQFF; d_call: TRBD1; v_call: TRBV28; j_call: TRBJ2-1; clone_size: NA
cdr3_nt: TGCGCCAGCAGCTTGGAAAGGGCGTCCTACGAGCAGTACTTC; cdr3_aa: CASSLERASYEQYF; d_call: NA; v_call: TRBV5-1; j_call: TRBJ2-7; clone_size: NA
cdr3_nt: TGTGCTAGTGGTTTGGTACCGGGTAGCGGGAGACGCAATGAGCAGTTCTTC; cdr3_aa: CASGLVPGSGRRNEQFF; d_call: TRBD2; v_call: TRBV12-5; j_call: TRBJ2-1; clone_size: NA
cdr3_nt: TGTGCCAGTAGTATTTACATCTTCTACGAGCAGTACTTC; cdr3_aa: CASSIYIFYEQYF; d_call: NA; v_call: TRBV19; j_call: TRBJ2-7; clone_size: NA
cdr3_nt: TGTGCCAGCAGCTTAATCGACAGCAATCAGCCCCAGCATTTT; cdr3_aa: CASSLIDSNQPQHF; d_call: NA; v_call: TRBV7-2; j_call: TRBJ1-5; clone_size: NA
cdr3_nt: TGTGCCAGCAGCGTAGCTATCGGGTCTTACAATGAGCAGTTCTTC; cdr3_aa: CASSVAIGSYNEQFF; d_call: NA; v_call: TRBV9; j_call: TRBJ2-1; clone_size: NA
cdr3_nt: TGTGCCAGCAGCCTGCTAGCGGGGGACACCGGGGAGCTGTTTTTT; cdr3_aa: CASSLLAGDTGELFF; d_call: TRBD2; v_call: TRBV7-9; j_call: TRBJ2-2; clone_size: NA
cdr3_nt: TGTGCCAGCAGTTATTCTCCGCCCCAAGAGACCCAGTACTTC; cdr3_aa: CASSYSPPQETQYF; d_call: NA; v_call: TRBV6-6; j_call: TRBJ2-5; clone_size: NA
cdr3_nt: TGTGCCAGCAGCTTACCGCGGGAGGTCAGCTCCTACAATGAGCAGTTCTTC; cdr3_aa: CASSLPREVSSYNEQFF; d_call: TRBD2; v_call: TRBV11-3; j_call: TRBJ2-1; clone_size: NA
cdr3_nt: TGTGCCATCAGTGATGGGACCTCAGGACCTTACGAGCAGTACTTC; cdr3_aa: CAISDGTSGPYEQYF; d_call: NA; v_call: TRBV10-3; j_call: TRBJ2-7; clone_size: NA
cdr3_nt: TGTGCCAGCAGTCCCCGGGACAGGGGTCCCTACGAGCAGTACTTC; cdr3_aa: CASSPRDRGPYEQYF; d_call: TRBD1; v_call: TRBV28; j_call: TRBJ2-7; clone_size: NA
cdr3_nt: TGCACCAGCAGCCAGGGACACCGACGGGATGGCTACACCTTC; cdr3_aa: CTSSQGHRRDGYTF; d_call: NA; v_call: TRBV1; j_call: TRBJ1-2; clone_size: NA
cdr3_nt: TGTGCCAGCAGCCTCCCCCGAATACAGGGGGGAGTCTATGGCTACACCTTC; cdr3_aa: CASSLPRIQGGVYGYTF; d_call: TRBD1; v_call: TRBV28; j_call: TRBJ1-2; clone_size: once
cdr3_nt: TGTGCCAGCAGTGAACTGGACCCCTACTACGAGCAGTACTTC; cdr3_aa: CASSELDPYYEQYF; d_call: NA; v_call: TRBV2; j_call: TRBJ2-7; clone_size: once
cdr3_nt: TGTGCCAGCAGCTTAGGGGCAGGGGGATCGAGGGAGCAGTACTTC; cdr3_aa: CASSLGAGGSREQYF; d_call: TRBD1; v_call: TRBV11-2; j_call: TRBJ2-7; clone_size: NA
cdr3_nt: TGTGCCAGCAGTTACTCGTCTAGCGGGAGCTACGAGCAGTACTTC; cdr3_aa: CASSYSSSGSYEQYF; d_call: TRBD2; v_call: TRBV6-5; j_call: TRBJ2-7; clone_size: NA
cdr3_nt: TGTGCCAGCAGCTCTAGCGGGAGGGTCGGAGTGGAGACCCAGTACTTC; cdr3_aa: CASSSSGRVGVETQYF; d_call: TRBD2; v_call: TRBV7-9; j_call: TRBJ2-5; clone_size: NA
cdr3_nt: TGTGCCAGCAGTTCCCTAAATTCACCCCTCCACTTT; cdr3_aa: CASSSLNSPLHF; d_call: NA; v_call: TRBV28; j_call: TRBJ1-6; clone_size: NA
cdr3_nt: TGCAGTCTACAGGGAGATACGCAGTATTTT; cdr3_aa: CSLQGDTQYF; d_call: NA; v_call: TRBV20-1; j_call: TRBJ2-3; clone_size: NA
cdr3_nt: TGTGCCAGCAACCTCGGACAGGACTATCAGCCCCAGCATTTT; cdr3_aa: CASNLGQDYQPQHF; d_call: TRBD1; v_call: TRBV28; j_call: TRBJ1-5; clone_size: NA
cdr3_nt: TGTGCCAGCAGTGAAACAGCGAACACCGGGGAGCTGTTTTTT; cdr3_aa: CASSETANTGELFF; d_call: NA; v_call: TRBV25-1; j_call: TRBJ2-2; clone_size: NA
cdr3_nt: TGTGCCAGCAGCTCCCGGGACCTCTACAATGAGCAGTTCTTC; cdr3_aa: CASSSRDLYNEQFF; d_call: NA; v_call: TRBV9; j_call: TRBJ2-1; clone_size: NA
cdr3_nt: TGTGCCAGCAGCCCGACTAGCGGAAGCACAGATACGCAGTATTTT; cdr3_aa: CASSPTSGSTDTQYF; d_call: TRBD2; v_call: TRBV7-9; j_call: TRBJ2-3; clone_size: NA
cdr3_nt: TGCGCCAGCAGCTGGACTAGCGGGGTTTACAATGAGCAGTTCTTC; cdr3_aa: CASSWTSGVYNEQFF; d_call: TRBD2; v_call: TRBV5-1; j_call: TRBJ2-1; clone_size: once
cdr3_nt: TGCGCCAGCAGCGCCACAGCCAGCCAAGAGACCCAGTACTTC; cdr3_aa: CASSATASQETQYF; d_call: NA; v_call: TRBV5-1; j_call: TRBJ2-5; clone_size: few
cdr3_nt: TGTGCCACCAATGTGATAGGACGGGGGGGTCATCAGCCCCAGCATTTT; cdr3_aa: CATNVIGRGGHQPQHF; d_call: NA; v_call: TRBV28; j_call: TRBJ1-5; clone_size: NA
cdr3_nt: TGCGCCAGCAGTCGCGGACAGGAGAGCTATGGCTACACCTTC; cdr3_aa: CASSRGQESYGYTF; d_call: TRBD1; v_call: TRBV10-2; j_call: TRBJ1-2; clone_size: few
cdr3_nt: TGTGCCAGCTCACCACAAAACCAGGGGGAGCAGTACTTC; cdr3_aa: CASSPQNQGEQYF; d_call: NA; v_call: TRBV18; j_call: TRBJ2-7; clone_size: once
cdr3_nt: TGTGCCAGCTCACCGGACCGCAATCAGCCCCAGCATTTT; cdr3_aa: CASSPDRNQPQHF; d_call: NA; v_call: TRBV18; j_call: TRBJ1-5; clone_size: NA
cdr3_nt: TGTGCCAGCAGTTTTGGGGGCAACACCGGGGAGCTGTTTTTT; cdr3_aa: CASSFGGNTGELFF; d_call: NA; v_call: TRBV6-5; j_call: TRBJ2-2; clone_size: few
cdr3_nt: TGTGCCAGCAGTGCCTCCGGGACACCGAACACTGAAGCTTTCTTT; cdr3_aa: CASSASGTPNTEAFF; d_call: NA; v_call: TRBV28; j_call: TRBJ1-1; clone_size: once
cdr3_nt: TGTGCCAGTAGTAGGGCCAGGAGGACTAATGAAAAACTGTTTTTT; cdr3_aa: CASSRARRTNEKLFF; d_call: NA; v_call: TRBV19; j_call: TRBJ1-4; clone_size: NA
cdr3_nt: TGTGCCAGCAGCGGCCGGACAGGGGAAGGTTCACCCCTCCACTTT; cdr3_aa: CASSGRTGEGSPLHF; d_call: TRBD1; v_call: TRBV5-4; j_call: TRBJ1-6; clone_size: NA
cdr3_nt: TGCGCCAGCAGCGAAGGCTACGAGCAGTACTTC; cdr3_aa: CASSEGYEQYF; d_call: NA; v_call: TRBV5-1; j_call: TRBJ2-7; clone_size: once